This passage covers 22 T cell receptor beta chains from one sample sequenced in a study of CD8 T cells in ankylosing spondylitis. TCRdb reprocessed the 5' RACE reads via MiXCR and lists one record per CDR3 protein. The sample consists of tens of thousands of distinct CDR3 sequences, around 30% of them appearing once. The sample was blood, either unsorted or a sorted T cell fraction (not recorded which). The receptors were sampled from a male donor with ankylosing spondylitis or in good health (not recorded which).

This chain uses TRBV27 with TRBJ2-1; 10 bases are a match to TRBD2. Germline V gene sequence: CDR1 MNHEY, CDR2 SMNVEV (reference sequence). The junction had 7 bases not matched to a gene; V was cut back by 3 bases and J by 5 bases. The CDR3 runs to 16 residues. CDR3 sequence: CASSFYAAGGHNEQFF. The CDR3 DNA reads TGTGCCAGCAGTTTTTATGCAGCGGGGGGGCACAATGAGCAGTTCTTC.

The chain couples TRBV5-4 to TRBJ2-2; no clear D. Per the germline V gene, CDR1 is SGHNT and CDR2 is YYREEE (reference sequence). The CDR3 is 15 residues long. V was pared by 4 bases and J by 6 bases, with 16 bases between. CDR3 DNA sequence: TGTGCCAGCAGCACACGGGCCCAAAACGCCGGGGAGCTGTTTTTT. The encoded protein is CASSTRAQNAGELFF. The variable domain in full, with the rest retrieved from reference TRBV5-4 and TRBJ2-2, is ETGVTQSPTHLIKTRGQQVTLRCSSQSGHNTVSWYQQALGQGPQFIFQYYREEENGRGNFPPRFSGLQFPNYSSELNVNALELDDSALYLCASSTRAQNAGELFFGEGSRLTVL.

This clonotype was picked up a small number of times. V gene TRBV7-3 combines with J gene TRBJ2-5; D is ambiguous. The CDR3 sequence is 15 residues long. CDR1 is SGHTA and CDR2 is FQGTGA in the germline V gene. V lost 1 base and J lost 2, with 11 bases in between. The CDR3 reads CASSLMAGPQETQYF. In DNA, the CDR3 is TGTGCCAGCAGCTTAATGGCAGGACCTCAAGAGACCCAGTACTTC.

This clonotype was observed at least ten times. This chain joins TRBV9 and TRBJ2-3; D remains unclear. Germline-derived CDR1 and CDR2 are SGDLS and YYNGEE. The CDR3 is 14 residues long. Trimming pared 0 bases from V and 4 bases from J, leaving 9 bases between. DNA of the CDR3: TGTGCCAGCAGCGTAGACATTAGCCCAGATACGCAGTATTTT. Residues: CASSVDISPDTQYF.

The J gene is TRBJ2-7, the V gene TRBV5-1; weak D call: TRBD2 (5 bases). Germline values: CDR1 SGHRS, CDR2 YFSETQ. The CDR3 totals 15 residues. V lost 4 bases, J lost 2 bases, and 16 bases lay in between. The CDR3 DNA reads TGCGCCAGCAGCCCCCCGGAGGCGCGGACCTACGAGCAGTACTTC. Protein sequence: CASSPPEARTYEQYF.

This clonotype was observed a handful of times. The rearrangement links TRBV24-1 to TRBJ1-1; 7 nucleotides line up with TRBD1. Germline V lookup: CDR1 KGHDR, CDR2 SFDVKD. Trimming took 1 base from V and 8 from J; bases not matched to a gene: 3. The CDR3 consists of 13 residues. The CDR3 nucleotides are TGTGCCACCAGTGATTTCAGGACAGGAGAAGCTTTCTTT. Amino acid sequence: CATSDFRTGEAFF.

The chain joins TRBV6-2 or TRBV6-3 to TRBJ1-2; TRBD1 is a possible D gene (5 bases). CDR3 size: 14 residues. Germline CDR1 MNHEY, CDR2 SVGEGT. The V end was cut by 2 bases, the J end by 0 bases, with 7 bases between. CDR3 protein: CASSYDRANYGYTF. The CDR3 DNA is TGTGCCAGCAGTTACGACAGAGCTAACTATGGCTACACCTTC.

This clonotype showed up many times. The chain carries TRBV20-1 and TRBJ2-1; D is possibly TRBD2 (6 bases). The CDR3 has 14 amino acids. Per germline, CDR1 DFQATT and CDR2 SNEGSKA (reference sequence). V was trimmed by 3 bases and J by 8 bases, leaving 17 bases between them. Here the CDR3 reads CSARGAGRKDEQFF. CDR3 bases: TGCAGTGCTAGGGGTGCGGGACGTAAGGATGAGCAGTTCTTC.

The chain recombines TRBV20-1 with TRBJ1-4, with D perhaps TRBD1 (6 bases). This CDR3 has 13 residues. Trimming stripped 7 bases from V and 5 bases from J, with 14 bases between. Germline V gives CDR1 DFQATT, CDR2 SNEGSKA (reference sequence). The CDR3 DNA follows: TGCAGTGTCCCAGGGGAAGGGAATGAAAAACTGTTTTTT. It codes for CSVPGEGNEKLFF.

As concerns this clonotype: At one boundary the junction diverges from the germline segment, which might be a read error. This chain uses TRBV7-9 with TRBJ1-1; D might be TRBD1 (5 bases). The V gene's germline CDR1 is SEHNR and CDR2 FQNEAQ (reference sequence). There are 16 residues in the CDR3. The CDR3 sequence: CASSPRVRVDETDAFF. For the CDR3, the DNA is TGTGCCAGCAGCCCCAGGGTACGGGTTGACGAAACTGACGCTTTCTTT.

This clonotype has just one count. The chain carries TRBV5-1 and TRBJ2-2; no reliable D call. Trimming removed 1 base at V and 6 bases at J, with 10 bases between. This CDR3 has 14 amino acids. Germline values: CDR1 SGHRS, CDR2 YFSETQ. CDR3 in DNA: TGCGCCAGCAGCTTGTTAAACCGGGCCGGGGAGCTGTTTTTT. Residues: CASSLLNRAGELFF.

The CDR3 reads CASSYSSDSTDTQYF. For the CDR3, the DNA is TGTGCCAGCAGTTACTCCTCGGATAGCACAGATACGCAGTATTTT. The chain employs TRBV6-5 and TRBJ2-3, with D unresolved. The CDR3 covers 15 residues. Germline CDR1 and CDR2: MNHEY and SVGAGI. V was shortened by 0 bases and J by 0 bases, with 7 bases between the two germline ends.

This clonotype was observed a few times. This chain links TRBV5-5 with TRBJ2-1; TRBD2 is a possible D gene (5 bases). V lost 4 bases and J 7 bases, leaving 18 bases between the germline ends. The CDR3 is 15 residues long. From germline, CDR1 is SGHKS and CDR2 YYEKEE (reference sequence). Written as DNA, the CDR3 is TGTGCCAGCAGCCCCGGAGACTATGCCCGGAATGAGCAGTTCTTC. Its protein product is CASSPGDYARNEQFF.

This clonotype was seen a handful of times. This chain links TRBV20-1 with TRBJ2-5; D might be TRBD2 (7 bases). Trimming took off 3 bases at V and 2 bases at J, with 16 bases between the two ends. Germline V gene data show CDR1 as DFQATT and CDR2 as SNEGSKA (reference sequence). The CDR3 consists of 15 residues. The CDR3 loop is CSARGAASGQETQYF. As DNA, the CDR3 is TGCAGTGCTAGGGGGGCGGCTAGCGGACAAGAGACCCAGTACTTC.

A few counts support this clonotype. The V and J genes are TRBV7-6 and TRBJ1-1, with TRBD1 matching 11 bases. The CDR3 is made up of 17 amino acids. CDR1 is SGHVS, CDR2 FNYEAQ, per germline. V lost 5 bases, J lost 6 bases, and 14 bases stayed unmatched. The CDR3 DNA is TGTGCCAGCAGCCTATTGCCGGGACAGGGGGTATTTTCTGAAGCTTTCTTT. It yields the protein CASSLLPGQGVFSEAFF.

The table lists this clonotype with a few counts. This sequence joins TRBV20-1 and TRBJ2-7, with 9 bases aligning to TRBD2. The J segment lost 4 bases and the V segment lost 2 bases, leaving 3 bases of the junction unmatched. The CDR3 runs to 13 residues. Germline V gives CDR1 DFQATT, CDR2 SNEGSKA (reference sequence). The CDR3 nucleotides are TGCAGTGCTAGACTAGCGGGGTCTTACGAGCAGTACTTC. The encoded protein is CSARLAGSYEQYF.

V usage is TRBV5-1 and J usage is TRBJ1-2; 7 bases align to TRBD1. The CDR3 covers 15 residues. Germline V gene sequence: CDR1 SGHRS, CDR2 YFSETQ. The V gene end was trimmed by 0 bases and the J gene end by 7 bases; junction bases not matched to a gene: 9. DNA for the CDR3: TGCGCCAGCAGCTTGGTGGGGGACAGAGACTGTGGCTACACCTTC. This codes for CASSLVGDRDCGYTF.

The chain links TRBV5-1 to TRBJ1-3; TRBD1 might be the D (6 bases). V lost 3 bases and J lost 7, with 20 bases in between. CDR3 length equals 16 residues. In germline, CDR1 is SGHRS, CDR2 YFSETQ. DNA of the CDR3: TGCGCCAGCAGCTCCGAGTCACAGGGACTAGGCAACACCATATATTTT. Its protein is CASSSESQGLGNTIYF. Full variable domain (remainder filled in from reference TRBV5-1 and TRBJ1-3): KAGVTQTPRYLIKTRGQQVTLSCSPISGHRSVSWYQQTPGQGLQFLFEYFSETQRNKGNFPGRFSGRQFSNSRSEMNVSTLELGDSALYLCASSSESQGLGNTIYFGEGSWLTVV.

This clonotype has more than one count but fewer than ten. The chain recombines TRBV10-2 with TRBJ2-7, with 9 nucleotides matching TRBD2. The CDR3 totals 14 residues. V was clipped by 3 bases and J by 6 bases; unmatched bases: 6. CDR1 and CDR2 (germline): WSHSY, SAAADI. CDR3 sequence reads: CASSDGLASGEQYF. CDR3 nucleotide sequence: TGCGCCAGCAGTGACGGACTAGCGAGTGGCGAGCAGTACTTC.

Here the CDR3 reads CSAPGTGGKADTQYF. The CDR3 coding sequence is TGCAGTGCTCCTGGGACAGGGGGTAAGGCAGATACGCAGTATTTT. The rearrangement joins TRBV20-1 to TRBJ2-3; 11 nucleotides align to TRBD1. Germline V CDR1 and CDR2: DFQATT, SNEGSKA (reference sequence). V lost 5 bases and J lost 4; bases outside the gene matches: 8. CDR3 size: 15 residues.

The chain uses TRBV19 and TRBJ1-2, with 7 bases aligning to TRBD1. The CDR3 contains 14 residues. Trimming at V came to 9 bases and at J to 5 bases, leaving 12 bases not matched to a gene. Germline V gene sequence: CDR1 LNHDA, CDR2 SQIVND (reference sequence). CDR3 nucleotides: TGTGCCAGCGATCGAACAGGGGAAAGATATGGCTACACCTTC. Encoded protein: CASDRTGERYGYTF. Drawing the rest from reference TRBV19 and TRBJ1-2, the complete variable domain is DGGITQSPKYLFRKEGQNVTLSCEQNLNHDAMYWYRQDPGQGLRLIYYSQIVNDFQKGDIAEGYSVSREKKESFPLTVTSAQKNPTAFYLCASDRTGERYGYTFGSGTRLTVV.

This clonotype was detected ten times or more. V and J are TRBV7-2 and TRBJ1-5; D call uncertain. Germline assignment: CDR1 SGHTA and CDR2 FQGNSA. This CDR3 contains 13 residues. V lost 1 base and J 6 bases, leaving 7 bases between the germline ends. The chain's CDR3 is CASSLVASQPQHF. The DNA for the CDR3 is TGTGCCAGCAGCTTAGTAGCGAGTCAGCCCCAGCATTTT. The entire variable domain, with the rest obtained from reference TRBV7-2 and TRBJ1-5, is as follows: GAGVSQSPSNKVTEKGKDVELRCDPISGHTALYWYRQSLGQGLEFLIYFQGNSAPDKSGLPSDRFSAERTGGSVSTLTIQRTQQEDSAVYLCASSLVASQPQHFGDGTRLSIL.